A selection of T cell receptor beta chains follows, all from one sample in a study of blood T cell repertoires in COVID-19. Some clones are missing from TCRdb's copy, which holds only in-frame ones; the method was immunoSEQ multiplex PCR. The sample records approximately 280,000 clones, 85% being singletons. Sequencing input: PBMCs or T cells enriched from blood (not recorded which). All receptors come from a woman between 50 and 59 years old who had recovered from COVID-19. The CDR3 runs from the conserved cysteine through the conserved F or W. A D gene is named only where the DNA matches it firmly. The size field is filled for only some rows; it gives once, few, many or a size class.

V	D	size	length	J	CDR3	DNA
TRBV28	TRBD1	few	15	TRBJ1-1	CASSPSTGNRAEAFF	TGTGCCAGCAGCCCGTCGACAGGGAATAGGGCTGAAGCTTTCTTT
TRBV11-2	NA	NA	11	TRBJ2-7	CASSHSYEQYF	TGTGCCAGCAGCCACTCCTACGAGCAGTACTTC
TRBV11-3	TRBD1	NA	14	TRBJ2-7	CASSPGTGDYEQYF	TGTGCCAGCAGCCCCGGGACAGGGGACTACGAGCAGTACTTC
TRBV20-1	NA	NA	11	TRBJ2-3	CRRAGPDTQYF	TGCAGGCGGGCAGGTCCCGATACGCAGTATTTT
TRBV3-1/TRBV3-2	NA	few	15	TRBJ2-7	CASSQISGELYEQYF	TGTGCCAGCAGCCAAATCAGCGGAGAACTATACGAGCAGTACTTC
TRBV4-1	TRBD1	NA	19	TRBJ2-1	CASSQDPIIDRAPYNEQFF	TGCGCCAGCAGCCAAGATCCGATCATAGACAGGGCGCCATACAATGAGCAGTTCTTC
TRBV4-3	NA	NA	14	TRBJ1-5	CASSQAGGDQPQHF	TGCGCCAGCAGCCAAGCCGGGGGTGATCAGCCCCAGCATTTT
TRBV7-8	TRBD1	NA	16	TRBJ2-7	CASSARNRDSSYEQYF	TGTGCCAGCAGCGCACGTAATCGGGACAGCTCCTACGAGCAGTACTTC
TRBV3-1/TRBV3-2	NA	NA	18	TRBJ2-3	CASSQGRLGRGSTDTQYF	TGTGCCAGCAGCCAAGGGAGGCTGGGCAGGGGAAGCACAGATACGCAGTATTTT
TRBV6-6	TRBD1	NA	15	TRBJ1-6	CASSTDRDVNSPLHF	TGTGCCAGCAGCACGGACAGGGACGTAAATTCACCCCTCCACTTT